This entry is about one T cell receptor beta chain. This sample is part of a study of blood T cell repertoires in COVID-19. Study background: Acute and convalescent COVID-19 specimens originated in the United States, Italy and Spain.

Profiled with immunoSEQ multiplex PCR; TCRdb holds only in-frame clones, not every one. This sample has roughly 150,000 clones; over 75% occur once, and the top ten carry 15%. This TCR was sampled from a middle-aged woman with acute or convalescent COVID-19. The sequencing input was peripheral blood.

In DNA form, the CDR3 reads TGCGCCAGCAGCCAAGGGGGGCCGGGAACCGGGGAGCTGTTTTTT. Translation gives CASSQGGPGTGELFF. This chain joins TRBV4-1 and TRBJ2-2, with D maybe TRBD1 (6 bases). This CDR3 region has 15 residues. Trimming cost V 1 base and J 5 bases, with 11 bases left between them. The germline V gene encodes CDR1 MGHRA and CDR2 YSYEKL.